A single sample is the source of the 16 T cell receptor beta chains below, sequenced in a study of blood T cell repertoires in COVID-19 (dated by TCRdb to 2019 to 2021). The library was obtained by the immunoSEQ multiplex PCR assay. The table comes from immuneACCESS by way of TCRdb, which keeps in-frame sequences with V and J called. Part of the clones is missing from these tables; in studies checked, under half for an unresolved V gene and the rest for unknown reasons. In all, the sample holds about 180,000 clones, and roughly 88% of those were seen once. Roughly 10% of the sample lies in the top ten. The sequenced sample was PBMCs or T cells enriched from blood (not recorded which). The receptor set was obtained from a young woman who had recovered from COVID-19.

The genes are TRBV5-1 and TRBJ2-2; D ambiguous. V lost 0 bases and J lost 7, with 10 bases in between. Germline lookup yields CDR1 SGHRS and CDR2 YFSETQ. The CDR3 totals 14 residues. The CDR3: CASSLELRRGELFF. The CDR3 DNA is TGCGCCAGCAGCTTGGAGCTCAGGCGCGGGGAGCTGTTTTTT.

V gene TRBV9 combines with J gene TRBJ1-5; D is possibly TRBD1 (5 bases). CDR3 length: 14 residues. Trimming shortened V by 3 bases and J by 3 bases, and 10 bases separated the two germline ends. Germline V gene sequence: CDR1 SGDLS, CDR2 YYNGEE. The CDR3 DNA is TGTGCCAGCAGCGGTATACAGGACAATCAGCCCCAGCATTTT. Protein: CASSGIQDNQPQHF.

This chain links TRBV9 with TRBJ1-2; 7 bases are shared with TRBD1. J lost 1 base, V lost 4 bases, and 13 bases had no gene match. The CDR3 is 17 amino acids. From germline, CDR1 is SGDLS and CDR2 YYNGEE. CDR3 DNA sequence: TGTGCCAGCAGCACAGCCCTCCAGGGGGATTATAACTATGGCTACACCTTC. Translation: CASSTALQGDYNYGYTF.

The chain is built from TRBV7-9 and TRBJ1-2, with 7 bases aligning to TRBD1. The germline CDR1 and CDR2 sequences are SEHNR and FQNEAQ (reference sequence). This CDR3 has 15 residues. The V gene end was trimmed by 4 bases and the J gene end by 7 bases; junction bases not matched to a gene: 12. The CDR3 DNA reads TGTGCCAGCAGCTCACAAGGGACAGTTCCACTTGGCTACACCTTC. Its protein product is CASSSQGTVPLGYTF. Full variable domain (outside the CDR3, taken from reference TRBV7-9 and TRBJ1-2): DTGVSQNPRHKITKRGQNVTFRCDPISEHNRLYWYRQTLGQGPEFLTYFQNEAQLEKSRLLSDRFSAERPKGSFSTLEIQRTEQGDSAMYLCASSSQGTVPLGYTFGSGTRLTVV.

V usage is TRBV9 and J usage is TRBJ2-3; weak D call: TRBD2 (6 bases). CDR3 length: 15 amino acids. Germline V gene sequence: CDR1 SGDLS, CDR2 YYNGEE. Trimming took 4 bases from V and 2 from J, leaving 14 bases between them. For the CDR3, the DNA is TGTGCCAGCAGCCTCCGGGGGTCTGACACAGATACGCAGTATTTT. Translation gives CASSLRGSDTDTQYF.

The CDR3 DNA reads TGTGCCATCTCACCGGGGGGGGGACCTCAGTACTTC. Protein product: CAISPGGGPQYF. V is TRBV24-1 and J is TRBJ2-7; TRBD2 aligns across 8 bases. Per the germline V gene, CDR1 is KGHDR and CDR2 is SFDVKD. The junction had 12 bases not matched to a gene; V was cut back by 11 bases and J by 10 bases. There are 12 residues in the CDR3.

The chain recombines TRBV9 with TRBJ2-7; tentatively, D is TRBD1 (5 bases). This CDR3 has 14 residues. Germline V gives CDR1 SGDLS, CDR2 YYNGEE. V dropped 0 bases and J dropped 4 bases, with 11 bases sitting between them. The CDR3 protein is CASSVEPGSYEQYF. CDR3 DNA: TGTGCCAGCAGCGTAGAACCAGGGTCGTACGAGCAGTACTTC.

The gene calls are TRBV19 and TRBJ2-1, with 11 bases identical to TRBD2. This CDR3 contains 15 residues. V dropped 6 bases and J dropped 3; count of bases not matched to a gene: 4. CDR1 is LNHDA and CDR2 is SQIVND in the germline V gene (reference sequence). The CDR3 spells CASSRGTSGYNEQFF. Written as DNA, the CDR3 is TGTGCCAGTAGCCGTGGGACTAGCGGCTACAATGAGCAGTTCTTC.

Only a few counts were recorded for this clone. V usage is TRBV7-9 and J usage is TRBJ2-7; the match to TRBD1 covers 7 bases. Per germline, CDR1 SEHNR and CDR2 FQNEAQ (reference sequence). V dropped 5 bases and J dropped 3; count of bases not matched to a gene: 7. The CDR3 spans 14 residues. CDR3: CASSRRDSHYEQYF. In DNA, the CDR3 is TGTGCCAGCAGCCGCCGGGACAGCCACTACGAGCAGTACTTC.

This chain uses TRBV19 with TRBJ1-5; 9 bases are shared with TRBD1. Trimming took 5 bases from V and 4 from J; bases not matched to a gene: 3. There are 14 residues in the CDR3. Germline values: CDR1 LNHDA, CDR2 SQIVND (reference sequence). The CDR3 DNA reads TGTGCCAGTAGTGTCGACAGGGGGAATCAGCCCCAGCATTTT. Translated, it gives CASSVDRGNQPQHF.

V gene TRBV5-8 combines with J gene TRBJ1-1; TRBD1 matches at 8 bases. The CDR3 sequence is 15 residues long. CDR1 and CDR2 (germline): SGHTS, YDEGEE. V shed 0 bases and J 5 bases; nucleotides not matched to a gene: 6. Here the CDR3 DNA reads TGTGCCAGCAGCTTGGGCAGGGGGCGTTGGACTGAAGCTTTCTTT. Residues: CASSLGRGRWTEAFF.

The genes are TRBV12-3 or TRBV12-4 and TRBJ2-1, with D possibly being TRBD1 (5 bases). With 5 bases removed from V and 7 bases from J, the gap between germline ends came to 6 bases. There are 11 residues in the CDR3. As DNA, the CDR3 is TGTGCCAGCAGTAAGGGGAATGAGCAGTTCTTC. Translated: CASSKGNEQFF.

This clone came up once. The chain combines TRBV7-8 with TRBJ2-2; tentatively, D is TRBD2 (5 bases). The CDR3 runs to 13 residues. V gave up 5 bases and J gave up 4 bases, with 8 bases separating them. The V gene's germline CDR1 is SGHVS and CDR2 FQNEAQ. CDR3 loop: CASSPGGTGELFF. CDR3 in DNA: TGTGCCAGCAGCCCAGGAGGCACCGGGGAGCTGTTTTTT.

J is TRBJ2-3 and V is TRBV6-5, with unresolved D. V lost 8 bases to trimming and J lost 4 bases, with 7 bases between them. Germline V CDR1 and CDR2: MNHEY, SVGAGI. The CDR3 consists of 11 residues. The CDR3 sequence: CASQVADTQYF. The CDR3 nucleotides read TGTGCCAGCCAGGTGGCAGATACGCAGTATTTT.

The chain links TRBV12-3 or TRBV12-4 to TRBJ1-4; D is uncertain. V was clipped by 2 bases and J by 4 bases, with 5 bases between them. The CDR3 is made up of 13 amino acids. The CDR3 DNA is TGTGCCAGCAGTTTATCGGTTAATGAAAAACTGTTTTTT. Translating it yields CASSLSVNEKLFF.

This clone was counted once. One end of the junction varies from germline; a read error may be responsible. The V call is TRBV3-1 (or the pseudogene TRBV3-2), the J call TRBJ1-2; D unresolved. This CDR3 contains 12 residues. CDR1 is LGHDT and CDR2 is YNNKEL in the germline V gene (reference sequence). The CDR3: CASSQVSAGIYF. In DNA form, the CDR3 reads TGTGCCAGCAGCCAAGTGAGTGCGGGGATCTACTTC.